This T cell receptor beta chain was found in a study of neurological immune-mediated disorders. cDNA was made by 5'RACE with 10-nucleotide random UMIs. Every sequencing run drew on 15-18 subjects and yielded over 180 million TCR-beta sequences. MiXCR was run by TCRdb on the 5' RACE reads, yielding one entry per CDR3 protein. The sample lists tens of thousands of distinct CDR3 sequences, over 9% occurring once. Study findings and constraints: The absence of shared CDR3 amino acid sequences among expanded clones across subjects suggests private repertoires in all groups.

V gave up 0 bases and J gave up 0 bases, with 8 bases separating them. Germline V gives CDR1 SGHTA, CDR2 FQGNSA. The length of the CDR3 is 16 residues. This clonotype came up many times. Antigen specificity is unknown. The sample comprised PBMCs. V gene TRBV7-2 combines with J gene TRBJ2-2; D gene ambiguous. The source of this sequence is a middle-aged man in good health. CDR3 coding DNA: TGTGCCAGCAGCTTAGCGGTACAGACGAACACCGGGGAGCTGTTTTTT. Its protein is CASSLAVQTNTGELFF. The whole variable domain, remainder taken from reference TRBV7-2 and TRBJ2-2, is GAGVSQSPSNKVTEKGKDVELRCDPISGHTALYWYRQSLGQGLEFLIYFQGNSAPDKSGLPSDRFSAERTGGSVSTLTIQRTQQEDSAVYLCASSLAVQTNTGELFFGEGSRLTVL.